This entry concerns a single T cell receptor beta chain. Some clones are missing from TCRdb's copy, which holds only in-frame ones; the method was immunoSEQ multiplex PCR. The repertoire holds some 38,000 clones, with almost 90% as singletons. The sample belongs to a study of blood T cell repertoires in COVID-19. As for the study in general: T cells, B-cell-depleted T cells, or PBMCs provided the cDNA or gDNA that served as material.

Per germline, CDR1 SNHLY and CDR2 FYNNEI. The CDR3 runs 16 residues. V shed 7 bases and J 3 bases; nucleotides not matched to a gene: 9. This sequence originates from a man aged 55 to 69 with active or convalescent COVID-19. The V and J genes are TRBV2 and TRBJ2-5, with 12 positions matching TRBD1. Sequencing input: peripheral blood. CDR3 DNA sequence: TGTGCCAGCACCCGAGGAGGGACAGGGGGCAAAGAGACCCAGTACTTC. It is translated as CASTRGGTGGKETQYF.